The present T cell receptor (beta chain) was sequenced within a study of T cells after yellow fever vaccination (dated by TCRdb to about 2019). The study in broad terms: The SMART-Seq v4 Ultra Low Input RNA kit was used to prepare libraries from fractions with low cell numbers. To follow T-cell clones before and after both primary and booster YFV17D yellow fever vaccination, bulk TCR alpha and beta repertoires underwent longitudinal sequencing. Two healthy male donors, one aged 18 to 30 and one aged 30 to 40 years, made up the cohort. Blood was drawn at multiple timepoints before and after primary and secondary immunization, with bulk PBMC replicates and cell subsets isolated.

From the cysteine through the phenylalanine, the CDR3 covers 13 amino acids. Here the CDR3 DNA is all that survives: 39 bases in frame from base 1. For CDR1 and CDR2, the germline V gene lists SNHLY and FYNNEI. Trimming at the junction amounts to 4 bases on V and 6 bases on J, and the germline ends lie 11 bases apart. General conclusions and limits of the study: After the booster, most of the clones that had expanded following primary vaccination were detected again (96% of CD4 and around 87% of CD8), which suggests that memory was broadly maintained. The secondary T-cell response was found to be weaker but faster than the primary response, with a peak reached on day 5 rather than on day 15. The study included only a couple of donors, which limits how far the findings can be generalized. Because abundant contaminating clonotypes from the bulk population could be contained in FACS-sorted repertoires, computational filtering was required. A small fraction of clonotypes appeared in both the CD4 and CD8 compartments, likely as a result of convergent recombination.

TCR cDNA was made using 5'RACE template switching, a step that added a universal primer site and unique molecular identifiers. cDNA synthesis was primed from both the TCR alpha and TCR beta constant segments. Two PCR steps were used to amplify libraries, with sample barcodes and sequencing adapters being added in the second step. Sequencing of the libraries was done on either Illumina HiSeq 2500 (2x100 bp) or NovaSeq (2x150 bp). Regarding the original processing steps: MIGEC handled demultiplexing of reads and collapsing into UMI consensus sequences, while MiXCR performed V(D)J alignment. Vaccine-responding clonotypes were identified with edgeR using replicate PBMC samples, with FDR below 0.01 and a log2 fold change above 5 up to day 15 being required. Bulk clonotypes were assigned CD4 or CD8 identity according to which sequenced CD4 or CD8 repertoire held them at higher abundance. The public reads were reanalyzed by TCRdb: fastp trimming at Q25, MiXCR alignment, in-frame beta chains only. Identical CDR3 proteins give one entry, which carries the most common genes and DNA. TCRdb assigned the V and J calls; the authors' analysis was not used. The sample table holds approximately 580,000 distinct CDR3 sequences, of which about a sixth were seen once. Jointly, the top ten make up 17% of the sample.

The sample's treatment or condition label, in plain terms: live attenuated yellow fever vaccine strain. At each blood-draw timepoint, two biological replicates of bulk PBMCs were obtained. PBMCs were isolated from peripheral blood using a standard Ficoll-Paque protocol. TriZol was used to extract RNA from bulk PBMCs, from CD4 and CD8 fractions, and from dextramer-positive and dextramer-negative fractions. About this clonotype itself: What antigen it recognizes has not been identified. Base qualities were left out, and no much larger clone turns up one base away.

The V and J segments used are TRBV2 and TRBJ2-3; TRBD1 is a possible D gene, resting on 6 matching bases. The TCR originated in a man aged 18 to 30 who received the YFV17D yellow fever vaccine. Material: PBMCs, obtained 5 days after the first yellow fever vaccination. CDR3 region: CASSGDIGDTQYF. The DNA reads TGTGCCAGCAGTGGGGACATTGGGGATACGCAGTATTTT. With the portions outside the CDR3 filled from the reference TRBV2 and TRBJ2-3 genes, the complete variable region becomes EPEVTQTPSHQVTQMGQEVILRCVPISNHLYFYWYRQILGQKVEFLVSFYNNEISEKSEIFDDQFSVERPDGSNFTLKIRSTKLEDSAMYFCASSGDIGDTQYFGPGTRLTVL.